This T cell receptor (beta chain) was sequenced for a study of cytomegalovirus exposure and HLA in healthy donors (dated by TCRdb to the late 2010s). With regard to the full study: An earlier analysis of approximately 590 of the donors reported approximately 270 Gb of sequence data and 117 million unique TCR beta sequences from some 180 million T cells. In an earlier analysis of more than 550 of the donors, high-throughput TCR beta sequencing was used to judge whether each TCR beta V gene segment behaved as functional or pseudogenic. A later analysis re-examined previously published TCR beta repertoires from 610 or so donors and added high-resolution HLA genotyping to investigate patterns of TCR occurrence. The study aimed to test whether cataloging public T cell receptors could reveal signatures of past pathogen exposure. Among about 400 genotyped donors of the cohort, an average of roughly 230,000 unique TCR beta nucleotide sequences was sequenced per donor, of which roughly 17% were non-productive. Every repertoire in the discovery cohort had been generated on one and the same sequencing platform. Rather than using new phenotypic data, the later analysis identified candidate immune exposures from TCR beta sequences and from how often those sequences occurred across donors. Roughly five DR-DQ haplotypes were handled as single units for association and clustering, since linkage in the cohort was strong. Both class I and class II loci were covered by HLA typing, at four-digit resolution. An early release that covered approximately 600 HLA-typed donors contained about 290 gigabases of sequencing data and roughly 84 million unique TCR sequences. Typing coverage varied by locus: 629-630 donors for A, B, C, DRB1 and DQB1; roughly 560 for DQA1; approximately 570 for DPA1; roughly 450 for DPB1. A later genetic analysis used genome-wide SNP genotypes for about 60% of the roughly 670 donors, treating that subset as a discovery cohort. Of the approximately 370 genotyped donors, approximately 81% were placed in the genetic ancestry cluster associated with self-reported Caucasian donors. Alongside the repertoire data, information on donor age, sex, ethnicity and CMV serostatus was compiled. Besides the first cohort of around 700 subjects, a separate validation cohort made up of 90 to 150 different subjects was used. The study profiled the T cell repertoires of 500 to 800 subjects by immunosequencing and related them to cytomegalovirus serostatus. To predict cytomegalovirus infection status, the study combined high-throughput TCR immunosequencing, statistical association of individual TCRs with disease status, and machine learning.

The cohort comprised fewer than 700 healthy bone marrow donors. At the time of sampling, every cohort member was nominally healthy, though immune exposures that went unrecorded were likely present. The donor tested CMV seropositive and was one of the 289 seropositive cohort members. A peripheral blood sample was provided by each donor, and peripheral blood mononuclear cells were used for TCR beta sequencing. Genomic DNA extraction from the blood cell samples was performed with the Qiagen DNeasy Blood Extraction Kit. The library was generated by the immunoSEQ multiplex PCR assay. For the multiplex PCR, a mixture combining 60 forward primers for TCR Vbeta segments and 13 reverse primers for TCR Jbeta segments was used. A multiplex PCR assay on genomic DNA amplified the CDR3 region of rearranged TCR beta genes. The Illumina HiSeq System was used to sequence the amplified TCR beta libraries as 87-base-pair reads. Turning to the authors' computational methods: In a later analysis, some 80 million unique TCR beta chains were counted across the roughly 670 repertoires, and roughly 11 million of these chains were shared by at least two donors. Raw reads were error-corrected and collapsed into unique sequences by a nearest-neighbor algorithm in which closely related sequences were merged to remove PCR and sequencing errors. CDR3 sequences were aligned to IMGT reference sequences to assign V, D and J gene segments. For a sequence to be retained, at least a six-nucleotide match to both a V gene segment and a J gene segment was required. A rearrangement counted as productive if the CDR3 had no stop codons and remained in frame with V and J, and every other rearrangement counted as non-productive. CDR3 was defined according to IMGT convention as the region running from the second conserved V-encoded cysteine to the conserved J-encoded phenylalanine. The earlier analysis of 587 of the donors excluded sequences that lacked an unambiguous match to a single V gene segment. In an earlier analysis of around 600 of the donors, V segments were called functional above 56.7% productive rearrangements and were called segregating when the between-donor standard deviation exceeded 5%. To diagnose cytomegalovirus status from the catalog of TCR beta chain sequences, a statistical classification framework was built. V and J gene assignment, in a later analysis, came from comparing TCR nucleotide sequences with IMGT/GENE-DB human TR gene sequences. The TCRdist pipeline was used in a later analysis to assign CDR3 sequences and most-parsimonious VDJ recombination scenarios. In a later analysis, each TCR beta chain was defined by its CDR3 amino acid sequence together with its V-gene family, and reads without a unique V-gene family were excluded. As a way to deal with suspected cross-contamination and a sequencing artifact, a later analysis dropped roughly 600 nucleotide sequences that were highly shared and had low generation probability. In a later analysis, a clonal expansion index was calculated for each public chain from normalized within-repertoire ranks of inferred template counts. A later analysis computed generation probabilities with a VDJ recombination model fitted to out-of-frame rearrangements, and checked the results against IGoR. A later analysis scored TCR-TCR, TCR-HLA and TCR-CMV co-occurrence with hypergeometric tests, applying a repertoire-size bias correction to TCR pairs. False discovery rates were estimated in a later analysis by permuting HLA or CMV assignments 20 times. In a later analysis, co-occurring TCRs were grouped with DBSCAN, and TCRdist sequence similarity was added when clustering was performed within HLA-allele-positive subsets. Repertoires with fewer than 30,000 or more than 120,000 public chains, plus five repertoires with anomalous nucleotide sharing, were excluded from co-occurrence clustering. TCRdb obtained this table from immuneACCESS and retained in-frame rearrangements with V and J assigned. These tables miss some clones; where compared with another copy, unresolved V genes account for less than half of the shortfall, and the remainder is unexplained. V and J calls and clone size are given by that table; D and trimming were obtained from the DNA. The sample table records fewer than 180,000 clones; 70% to 80% of these occur just once. Just under 6.5% of the sample goes to the ten largest clones.

Overall study results and their limits: According to a later analysis, TCR association rates differed among HLA loci, with DRB1 alleles showing the most associated TCRs and HLA-C alleles showing the fewest. In the study, 150 to 200 TCR beta chains were listed as associated with cytomegalovirus. HLA typing was unavailable for some donors at each locus, so association tests used only the typed subset. In a later analysis, most CMV-associated TCR beta chains were found to appear HLA-restricted, with HLA associations seemingly driven largely by CMV exposure. In a later analysis, several top co-occurrence clusters were reported to appear linked to parvovirus B19, influenza, CMV and Epstein-Barr virus. A further reported finding was that TCR beta sequences accurately predicted the HLA-A and HLA-B alleles for most subjects in the first cohort. It was suggested by the authors that the approach could potentially be generalized to other disease states and immunological phenotypes. Correlated functional status among segregating V segments might reflect linkage disequilibrium, but an unknown experimental factor could not be ruled out. Assigning TCR associations to individual alleles was difficult when HLA alleles, especially DR and DQ, strongly co-occurred. A cluster of highly shared sequence variants was judged likely to be a technical artifact of the sequencing pipeline. In an earlier analysis of some 500 of the donors, most TCR beta V segments appeared in productive rearrangements about 87% or about 30% of the time, broadly matching IMGT annotations. For the cohort, immune exposure information was limited to CMV serostatus. In a later analysis, HLA-associated TCR beta chains showed more clonal expansion and lower generation probabilities than non-associated chains that were equally common. Cytomegalovirus status was reported to be diagnosed by the classifier with high specificity and sensitivity in both the original and validation cohorts. An association between a missense DCLRE1C variant and V-gene and J-gene trimming of TCR beta chains was found in a later genetic analysis and replicated in an independent cohort. Because counts were too low, about 15 rarely observed V segments, including chromosome 9 orphons, were left out of the earlier analysis of 500 to 750 of the donors. Presence/absence analyses assumed roughly uniform sequencing depth across donors, an assumption that may not hold. In vitro tests confirmed that a few of the cytomegalovirus-associated TCR beta chains recognize cytomegalovirus antigens. Compared with the roughly 670-donor mean, donors in an Asian-associated ancestry cluster had fewer N-insertions in productive TCRs, according to a later genetic analysis. This cohort had only TCR beta chains sequenced, and the lack of alpha or paired-chain data limited which features could be detected. A later analysis associated about 18,000 TCR beta sequences with specific HLA alleles at a false discovery rate of 0.05. The 87-base-pair reads could not distinguish some IMGT-functional V segments, including TRBV6-2 and TRBV6-3, so those segments were excluded. While some public TCRs were present in many individuals, most TCR sequences turned up only very rarely across donors.

The cysteine opens and the phenylalanine closes a CDR3 of 18 amino acids. The DNA shown is the 54-base CDR3, in frame from base 1. CDR1 LGHNA and CDR2 YNFKEQ were looked up in the germline V gene. Here V drops 0 bases and J drops 1 base, and the junction holds 9 bases not matched to any gene. In regard to this clone: Its antigen remains unidentified. Base qualities were left out, and no much larger clone turns up one base away.

What was sequenced was PBMCs. This receptor was identified in a man over 45 in good health and CMV-seropositive. The rearrangement combines TRBV4-2 with TRBJ1-5; 7 of the junction bases match TRBD1. The CDR3 reads CASSQDYSGGKSNQPQHF. The DNA is TGTGCCAGCAGCCAAGATTACTCAGGGGGGAAGAGCAATCAGCCCCAGCATTTT.